Listed here are 17 T cell receptor beta chains from one sample, sequenced in a study of beta chain features in type 1 diabetes. These receptors are not linked to any known antigen. The entirety of the isolated RNA underwent reverse transcription, so expressed TCRB transcripts were sequenced. Method: immunoSEQ multiplex PCR; TCRdb's copy keeps in-frame clones and lacks some. The table lists roughly 730,000 clones, around an eighth of them singletons, with about 0.02% in the top ten. Regarding the study as a whole: In every one of the four CD4+ subsets, TCRB CDR3s were moderately but significantly shorter in Type 1 diabetes patients.

Sequencing was carried out using naive CD4+ T cells from blood. Receptor source: a man aged 18 to 30 with type 1 diabetes.

The V call is TRBV18, the J call TRBJ1-1; TRBD1 matches at 9 bases. After removal of 3 bases from V and 0 bases from J, the junction contained 5 bases not matched to a gene. Germline CDR1 KGHSH, CDR2 LQKENI. This CDR3 spans 16 amino acids. CDR3 DNA sequence: TGTGCCAGCTCACCCTGGACAGGGGCTATGAACACTGAAGCTTTCTTT. It encodes CASSPWTGAMNTEAFF.

The DNA of the CDR3 is TGTGCCAGCTCACAGGGGACCTCTAACGAGCAGTACTTC. Translation gives CASSQGTSNEQYF. The V gene is TRBV18, the J gene TRBJ2-7; TRBD1 or TRBD2 may be the D gene (5 bases each). CDR1 and CDR2 (germline): KGHSH, LQKENI. This CDR3 contains 13 residues. The V and J ends lost 4 bases and 5 bases respectively, with 12 bases between them.

The chain joins TRBV29-1 to TRBJ2-2; TRBD1 matches at 7 bases. Germline trimming cut 5 bases from V and 6 bases from J; bases unmatched to any gene: 3. CDR1 SQVTM and CDR2 ANQGSEA come from the germline V gene. This CDR3 comprises 12 residues. The CDR3 loop reads CSVRQGAGELFF. CDR3 nucleotides: TGCAGCGTTCGACAGGGTGCCGGGGAGCTGTTTTTT.

V gene TRBV4-2 combines with J gene TRBJ2-7; TRBD2 agrees at 10 bases. CDR1 is LGHNA and CDR2 is YNFKEQ in the germline V gene. V lost 1 base to trimming and J lost 7 bases; unmatched junction nucleotides: 1. This CDR3 is built from 13 residues. DNA of the CDR3: TGTGCCAGCAGCCAAGGGACTAGCGGTGAGCAGTACTTC. Translation gives CASSQGTSGEQYF.

The chain links TRBV6-1 to TRBJ2-2; 8 bases align to TRBD1. Trimming removed 4 bases from V and 7 bases from J; junction bases left unmatched: 5. Germline V CDR1 and CDR2: MNHNS, SASEGT. CDR3 length: 14 residues. In DNA form, the CDR3 reads TGTGCCAGCAGTGCAGGGGGCCGAATCGGGGAGCTGTTTTTT. It translates to CASSAGGRIGELFF.

V gene TRBV7-3 combines with J gene TRBJ2-1; no reliable D call. The germline V gene has CDR1 SGHTA and CDR2 FQGTGA. Trimming took off 5 bases at V and 0 bases at J, with 5 bases between the two ends. The CDR3 runs to 13 residues. The CDR3 region is CASSPTSYNEQFF. The CDR3 DNA sequence: TGTGCCAGCAGCCCCACCTCCTACAATGAGCAGTTCTTC. Based on the CDR3 plus reference TRBV7-3 and TRBJ2-1, the full variable domain is GAGVSQTPSNKVTEKGKYVELRCDPISGHTALYWYRQSLGQGPEFLIYFQGTGAADDSGLPNDRFFAVRPEGSVSTLKIQRTERGDSAVYLCASSPTSYNEQFFGPGTRLTVL.

This clone was counted a few times. The rearrangement uses TRBV6-5 and TRBJ1-4; D remains unclear. Germline CDR1 reads MNHEY; CDR2 reads SVGAGI. The CDR3 totals 15 residues. Trimming pared 5 bases from V and 0 bases from J, leaving 10 bases between. CDR3 DNA: TGTGCCAGCAGTATCCGGGCCGCAACTAATGAAAAACTGTTTTTT. Translation: CASSIRAATNEKLFF.

V is TRBV7-9 and J is TRBJ2-2; possibly TRBD1 for D (6 bases). The CDR3 is made up of 17 amino acids. V was shortened by 2 bases and J by 4 bases, with 17 bases between the two germline ends. The germline gives CDR1 SEHNR, CDR2 FQNEAQ (reference sequence). CDR3 coding DNA: TGTGCCAGCAGCTTAAGGGGACAACAGGCGGCCACCGGGGAGCTGTTTTTT. Amino acid sequence: CASSLRGQQAATGELFF.

This clone showed up just a few times. The rearrangement links TRBV2 to TRBJ2-4; 9 nucleotides line up with TRBD2. The CDR3 consists of 15 residues. V shed 3 bases, J shed 6 bases, and the junction held 6 bases outside the gene matches. Germline-derived CDR1 and CDR2 are SNHLY and FYNNEI. The CDR3 loop is CASSDGSGGTNIQYF. DNA of the CDR3: TGTGCCAGCAGTGATGGTAGCGGGGGCACAAACATTCAGTACTTC.

A note on this clone: The same CDR3 can be traced to other DNA sequences in this sample. The chain couples TRBV29-1 to TRBJ1-5, with 7 bases fitting TRBD1. Trimming at V came to 4 bases and at J to 4 bases, leaving 4 bases not matched to a gene. This CDR3 region has 13 residues. Per the germline V gene, CDR1 is SQVTM and CDR2 is ANQGSEA. DNA for the CDR3: TGCAGCGTTGGACAGGGCCCGAATCAGCCCCAGCATTTT. This translates into CSVGQGPNQPQHF.

This rearrangement joins TRBV7-9 to TRBJ2-7, with D perhaps TRBD1 (6 bases). This CDR3 is 13 amino acids long. Germline CDR1 reads SEHNR; CDR2 reads FQNEAQ (reference sequence). The germline V and J ends were trimmed by 4 bases and 0 bases, with 7 bases remaining between them. CDR3 sequence reads: CASSSDSSYEQYF. CDR3 DNA sequence: TGTGCCAGCAGCTCGGACAGCTCCTACGAGCAGTACTTC.

This clone was seen many times. V is TRBV14 and J is TRBJ2-1; 11 nucleotides line up with TRBD1. CDR3 length equals 15 residues. After removal of 0 bases from V and 9 bases from J, the junction contained 4 bases not matched to a gene. Germline CDR1 reads SGHDN; CDR2 reads FVKESK. CDR3 residues: CASSQDGTGGVEQFF. CDR3 bases: TGTGCCAGCAGCCAAGATGGGACAGGGGGTGTTGAGCAGTTCTTC.

The genes are TRBV30 and TRBJ2-6; D uncertain. V lost 3 bases and J lost 4, with 10 bases in between. CDR1 and CDR2 (germline): GTSNPN, SVGIG (reference sequence). There are 14 residues in the CDR3. The chain's CDR3 is CAWRDVEGANVLTF. As DNA, the CDR3 is TGTGCCTGGAGAGACGTTGAGGGGGCCAACGTCCTGACTTTC.

This clone has only a few counts. The chain carries TRBV5-1 and TRBJ2-7; D is ambiguous. The CDR3 contains 15 residues. Per germline, CDR1 SGHRS and CDR2 YFSETQ. With 4 bases removed from V and 2 bases from J, the gap between germline ends came to 16 bases. CDR3 nucleotides: TGCGCCAGCAGCCCTACCTTGAAGGCCCCCTACGAGCAGTACTTC. Translated: CASSPTLKAPYEQYF.

The chain uses TRBV5-1 and TRBJ1-1; D is uncertain. The CDR3 totals 12 residues. V was cut by 1 base and J by 7 bases, with 8 bases left in between. Germline V CDR1 and CDR2: SGHRS, YFSETQ. CDR3 in DNA: TGCGCCAGCAGCTTGATGGCCGGTGAAGCTTTCTTT. This sequence encodes CASSLMAGEAFF.

The chain employs TRBV10-3 and TRBJ2-1; D perhaps matches TRBD2 (7 bases). The CDR3 length is 15 residues. The V gene lost 3 bases and the J gene lost 8 bases, with 17 bases spanning the gap. Per germline, CDR1 ENHRY and CDR2 SYGVKD. This CDR3 is CAISDPGGPLHEQFF. The CDR3 region has the DNA TGTGCCATCAGTGACCCGGGGGGCCCCCTCCATGAGCAGTTCTTC.

This clone was counted only a few times. This sample also contains other DNA sequences that code for the same CDR3. The V call is TRBV5-4, the J call TRBJ1-5; D gene ambiguous. Germline CDR1 is SGHNT and CDR2 is YYREEE (reference sequence). This CDR3 has 13 amino acids. Trimming shortened V by 3 bases and J by 0 bases, and 4 bases separated the two germline ends. CDR3 amino acids: CASSSDSNQPQHF. CDR3 DNA: TGTGCCAGCAGCTCTGATAGCAATCAGCCCCAGCATTTT.